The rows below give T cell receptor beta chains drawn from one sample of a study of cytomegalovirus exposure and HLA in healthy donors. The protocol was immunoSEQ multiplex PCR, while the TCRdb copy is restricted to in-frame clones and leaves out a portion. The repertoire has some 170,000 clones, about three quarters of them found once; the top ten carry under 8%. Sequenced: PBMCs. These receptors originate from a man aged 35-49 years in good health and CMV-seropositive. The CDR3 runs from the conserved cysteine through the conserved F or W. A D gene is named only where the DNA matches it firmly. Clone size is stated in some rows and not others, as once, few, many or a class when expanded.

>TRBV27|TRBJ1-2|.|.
CASSPSYELALYGYTF
TGTGCCAGCAGTCCCTCCTACGAGCTCGCCTTGTATGGCTACACCTTC
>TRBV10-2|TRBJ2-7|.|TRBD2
CASSLTSGSSNEQYF
TGCGCCAGCAGTTTAACTAGCGGGAGTTCCAACGAGCAGTACTTC
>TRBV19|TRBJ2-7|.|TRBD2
CASSTSASGGYEQYF
TGTGCCAGTAGTACCTCGGCTAGCGGGGGATACGAGCAGTACTTC
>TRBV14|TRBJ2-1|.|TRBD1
CASSPWDRGIHNEQFF
TGTGCCAGCAGCCCATGGGACAGGGGGATTCACAATGAGCAGTTCTTC
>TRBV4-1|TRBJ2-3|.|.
CASSLLRYPTTDTQYF
TGCGCCAGCAGCCTACTCCGATATCCCACCACAGATACGCAGTATTTT
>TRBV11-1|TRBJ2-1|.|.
CASSLLARNNEQFF
TGTGCCAGCAGCTTACTGGCTAGAAACAATGAGCAGTTCTTC
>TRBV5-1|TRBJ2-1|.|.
CASSSLTGDEQFF
TGCGCCAGCAGCTCCCTGACCGGGGATGAGCAGTTCTTC
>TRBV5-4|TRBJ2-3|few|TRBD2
CASRLLAGSEDTQYF
TGTGCCAGCAGATTACTAGCGGGAAGTGAAGATACGCAGTATTTT
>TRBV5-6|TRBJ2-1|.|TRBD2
CASRRLAGANEQFF
TGTGCCAGCAGGAGATTAGCGGGAGCAAATGAGCAGTTCTTC
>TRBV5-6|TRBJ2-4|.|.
CASSPTLLPDKNSQYF
TGTGCCAGCAGCCCGACCCTACTACCGGACAAAAACAGTCAGTACTTC
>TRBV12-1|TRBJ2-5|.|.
CASSFRRGSETQYF
TGTGCCAGCAGCTTTCGACGGGGATCAGAGACCCAGTACTTC
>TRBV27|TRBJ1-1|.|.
CASSRQPKNTEAFF
TGTGCCAGCAGTAGACAGCCTAAGAACACTGAAGCTTTCTTT
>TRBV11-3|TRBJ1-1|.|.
CASSLDLRVAFF
TGTGCCAGCAGCTTAGATCTCAGGGTGGCTTTCTTT
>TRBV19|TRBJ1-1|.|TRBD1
CASSLAGQLNTEAFF
TGTGCCAGTAGCCTCGCGGGACAGCTGAACACTGAAGCTTTCTTT
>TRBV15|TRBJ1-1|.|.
CATSRDTRGAIDFF
TGTGCCACCAGCAGAGATACAAGGGGCGCTATTGATTTCTTT
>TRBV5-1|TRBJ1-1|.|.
CASSLAAGGRGTEAFF
TGCGCCAGCAGCTTGGCCGCGGGGGGCCGGGGCACTGAAGCTTTCTTT
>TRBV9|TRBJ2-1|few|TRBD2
CASSVTSGYNEQFF
TGTGCCAGCAGCGTGACTAGCGGGTACAATGAGCAGTTCTTC
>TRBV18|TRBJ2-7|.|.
CASSPSAGTYEQYF
TGTGCCAGCTCACCAAGCGCCGGAACCTACGAGCAGTACTTC
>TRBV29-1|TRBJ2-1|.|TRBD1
CSGVAGGRVSDEQFF
TGCAGCGGGGTGGCAGGGGGCAGAGTATCCGATGAGCAGTTCTTC
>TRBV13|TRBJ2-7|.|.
CASSLDGRSYEQYF
TGTGCCAGCAGCCTAGACGGGAGAAGCTACGAGCAGTACTTC
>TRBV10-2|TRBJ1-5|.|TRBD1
CASTTDRDNQPQHF
TGCGCCAGCACTACGGACAGGGACAATCAGCCCCAGCATTTT
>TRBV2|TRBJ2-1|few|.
CASSELPGLGRNEQFF
TGTGCCAGCAGTGAACTCCCGGGACTGGGGCGCAATGAGCAGTTCTTC
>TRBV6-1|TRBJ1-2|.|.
CASSVGFREDGYTF
TGTGCCAGCAGTGTCGGTTTTCGGGAGGATGGCTACACCTTC
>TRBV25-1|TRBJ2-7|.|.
CASSEQGQAEQYF
TGTGCCAGCAGTGAGCAGGGGCAAGCCGAGCAGTACTTC
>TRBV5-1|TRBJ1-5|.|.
CASSLQGNQPQHF
TGCGCCAGCAGCTTACAGGGCAATCAGCCCCAGCATTTT
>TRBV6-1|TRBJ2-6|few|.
CASRASGANGLTF
TGTGCCAGCAGAGCCTCTGGGGCCAACGGCCTGACTTTC
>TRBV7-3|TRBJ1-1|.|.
CASSSQVDTEAFF
TGTGCCAGCAGCTCACAGGTGGACACTGAAGCTTTCTTT
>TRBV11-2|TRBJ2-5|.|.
CASSFSTFRETQYF
TGTGCCAGCAGCTTCTCCACGTTTCGGGAGACCCAGTACTTC
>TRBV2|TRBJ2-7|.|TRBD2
CASSGLAGTYEQYF
TGTGCCAGCAGCGGACTAGCGGGGACCTACGAGCAGTACTTC
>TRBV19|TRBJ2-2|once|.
CASTLDRGITGELFF
TGTGCCAGTACCCTCGACCGGGGGATCACCGGGGAGCTGTTTTTT
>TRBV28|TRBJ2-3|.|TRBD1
CASSSPTGPTGRDTQYF
TGTGCCAGCAGTTCTCCAACCGGCCCGACAGGGCGAGATACGCAGTATTTT
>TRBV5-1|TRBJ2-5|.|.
CASSLGGAETQYF
TGCGCCAGCAGCTTGGGTGGAGCCGAGACCCAGTACTTC
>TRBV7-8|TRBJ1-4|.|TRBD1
CASSGDRGSNEKLFF
TGTGCCAGCAGCGGAGACAGGGGTTCTAATGAAAAACTGTTTTTT
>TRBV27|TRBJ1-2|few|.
CASSSQGSPPYYGYTF
TGTGCCAGCAGTTCACAGGGATCTCCCCCATACTATGGCTACACCTTC
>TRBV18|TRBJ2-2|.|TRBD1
CASSRERAGGTGELFF
TGTGCCAGCTCCCGAGAGCGCGCAGGGGGCACCGGGGAGCTGTTTTTT
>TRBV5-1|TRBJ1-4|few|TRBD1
CASSAQGQGHEKLFF
TGCGCCAGCAGCGCGCAGGGACAGGGCCATGAAAAACTGTTTTTT
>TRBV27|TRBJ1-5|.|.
CASRQGLQPQHF
TGTGCCAGCAGGCAGGGTCTTCAGCCCCAGCATTTT
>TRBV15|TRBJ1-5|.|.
CATSGGEGLNQPQHF
TGTGCCACCAGCGGCGGGGAAGGGCTAAATCAGCCCCAGCATTTT
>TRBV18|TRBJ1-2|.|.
CASSPTEQGAGYTF
TGTGCCAGCTCACCTACGGAGCAGGGTGCTGGCTACACCTTC
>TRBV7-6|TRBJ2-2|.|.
CASSLVPQGNTGELFF
TGTGCCAGCAGCTTAGTACCACAGGGGAACACCGGGGAGCTGTTTTTT
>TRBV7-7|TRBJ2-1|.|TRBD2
CASSPLAGGPNEQFF
TGTGCCAGCAGCCCTTTAGCGGGAGGGCCGAATGAGCAGTTCTTC
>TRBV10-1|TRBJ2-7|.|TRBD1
CASSPPGTGIEQYF
TGCGCCAGCAGTCCCCCCGGGACAGGGATCGAGCAGTACTTC
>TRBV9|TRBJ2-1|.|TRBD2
CASSVTGSGAYNEQFF
TGTGCCAGCAGCGTTACCGGCAGCGGGGCCTACAATGAGCAGTTCTTC
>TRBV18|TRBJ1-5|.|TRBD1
CASSWDRDQPQHF
TGTGCCAGCTCATGGGACAGGGATCAGCCCCAGCATTTT
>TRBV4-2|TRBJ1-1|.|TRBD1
CASSPHRGQLNTEAFF
TGTGCCAGCAGCCCCCATAGGGGACAGTTGAACACTGAAGCTTTCTTT
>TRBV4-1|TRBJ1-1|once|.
CASSLVQQNTEAFF
TGCGCCAGCAGCCTAGTACAGCAGAACACTGAAGCTTTCTTT
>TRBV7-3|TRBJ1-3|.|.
CASSHGPGNTIYF
TGTGCCAGCAGCCATGGGCCCGGAAACACCATATATTTT
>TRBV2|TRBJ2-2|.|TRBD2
CASRETSGSSGELFF
TGTGCCAGCAGGGAGACTAGCGGGAGTAGCGGGGAGCTGTTTTTT
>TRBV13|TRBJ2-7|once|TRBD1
CASSPGDRTYEQYF
TGTGCCAGCAGCCCAGGGGACAGAACCTACGAGCAGTACTTC
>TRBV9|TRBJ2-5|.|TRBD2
CASSVEGLAGAEETQYF
TGTGCCAGCAGCGTAGAGGGACTAGCGGGAGCGGAGGAGACCCAGTACTTC
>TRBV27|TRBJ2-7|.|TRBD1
CASSIAGQGNEQYF
TGTGCCAGCAGCATCGCGGGACAGGGGAACGAGCAGTACTTC
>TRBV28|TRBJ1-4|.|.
CASSPSQAPNEKLFF
TGTGCCAGCAGCCCTTCCCAGGCGCCTAATGAAAAACTGTTTTTT
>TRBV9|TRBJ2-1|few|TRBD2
CASSPGLAGGLVDEQFF
TGTGCCAGCAGCCCAGGACTAGCGGGAGGCTTAGTCGATGAGCAGTTCTTC
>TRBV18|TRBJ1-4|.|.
CASSRTASYEKLFF
TGTGCCAGCTCTCGGACAGCCTCTTATGAAAAACTGTTTTTT
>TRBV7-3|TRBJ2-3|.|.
CASSLRGSTDTQYF
TGTGCCAGCAGCTTACGAGGTAGCACAGATACGCAGTATTTT
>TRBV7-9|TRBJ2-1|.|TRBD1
CASSWTGDYNEQFF
TGTGCCAGCAGCTGGACAGGGGACTACAATGAGCAGTTCTTC
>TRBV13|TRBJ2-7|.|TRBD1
CASSWTGFYEQYF
TGTGCCAGCTCCTGGACAGGGTTCTACGAGCAGTACTTC